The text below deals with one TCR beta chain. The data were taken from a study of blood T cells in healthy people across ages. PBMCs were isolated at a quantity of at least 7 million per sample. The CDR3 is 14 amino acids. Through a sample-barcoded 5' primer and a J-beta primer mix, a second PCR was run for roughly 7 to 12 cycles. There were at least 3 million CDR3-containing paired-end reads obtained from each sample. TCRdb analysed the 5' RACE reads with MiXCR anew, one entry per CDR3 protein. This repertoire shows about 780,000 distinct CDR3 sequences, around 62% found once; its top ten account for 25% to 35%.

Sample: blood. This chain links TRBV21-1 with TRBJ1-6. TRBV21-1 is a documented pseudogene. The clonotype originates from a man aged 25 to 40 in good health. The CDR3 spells CASTGQNYNSPLHF. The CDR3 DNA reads TGTGCCAGCACTGGCCAGAATTATAATTCACCCCTCCACTTT.